A selection of T cell receptor beta chains follows, all from one sample in a study of cytomegalovirus exposure and HLA in healthy donors. The protocol was immunoSEQ multiplex PCR, while the TCRdb copy is restricted to in-frame clones and leaves out a portion. The profile covers 95,000 to 150,000 clones, with roughly four fifths appearing a single time and 13% taken by the ten largest. The sequenced material came from PBMCs. These receptors all stem from a woman aged 55 to 70 in good health and CMV-seropositive. The CDR3 runs from the conserved cysteine through the conserved F or W. A D gene is named only where the DNA matches it firmly. Size is omitted from some rows. Given values are once, few, many or a class for expanded clones.

j_call v_call clone_size d_call cdr3_nt cdr3_aa
TRBJ2-1 TRBV5-1 - - TGCGCCAGCAGCTCACTTCCCTACAATGAGCAGTTCTTC CASSSLPYNEQFF
TRBJ2-2 TRBV5-1 - - TGCGCCAGCAGCTTGGGCTGGGGGGATTCGAACACCGGGGAGCTGTTTTTT CASSLGWGDSNTGELFF
TRBJ2-1 TRBV4-2 - TRBD2 TGTGCCAGCAGCCCCCACCCGACCAGCGGGAGGGGACTCAATGAGCAGTTCTTC CASSPHPTSGRGLNEQFF
TRBJ2-7 TRBV6-1 - TRBD1 TGTGCCAGCAGTCTGTATGGGACAGCTTCCTACGAGCAGTACTTC CASSLYGTASYEQYF
TRBJ2-5 TRBV5-4 few TRBD2 TGTGCCAGCAGCCGAGCGGGAGTTCAAGAGACCCAGTACTTC CASSRAGVQETQYF
TRBJ1-2 TRBV5-6 - - TGTGCCAGCAGCTTGCGTCCTCTAGGCTATGGCTACACCTTC CASSLRPLGYGYTF
TRBJ2-1 TRBV4-3 - TRBD2 TGCGCCAGCAGCCAATCCCCTCCCGGGACTAGCGGCGACAATGAGCAGTTCTTC CASSQSPPGTSGDNEQFF
TRBJ2-5 TRBV29-1 - - TGCAGCGTTAAACAGGGCGGAATTTTGGAGACCCAGTACTTC CSVKQGGILETQYF
TRBJ2-7 TRBV7-2 - TRBD1 TGTGCCAGCAGCCTTTCCGGGACAGGGCGGTACGAGCAGTACTTC CASSLSGTGRYEQYF
TRBJ1-2 TRBV7-2 - - TGTGCCAGCAGCTTATCTTCAGCAGGCTATGGCTACACCTTC CASSLSSAGYGYTF
TRBJ1-1 TRBV6-5 - - TGTGCCAGCAAGGAGCCGGGGGAGTATCGGGCTTTCTTT CASKEPGEYRAFF
TRBJ1-6 TRBV5-1 - - TGCGCCAGCCGGACAGAAAACTTTAATTCACCCCTCCACTTT CASRTENFNSPLHF
TRBJ1-2 TRBV5-4 - - TGTGCCAGCAGCTCAAATCCTACTACAGGGAACTATGGCTACACCTTC CASSSNPTTGNYGYTF
TRBJ2-6 TRBV7-9 - TRBD1 TGTGCCAGCAGCTTAGACAGGGGGCCTGGGGCCAACGTCCTGACTTTC CASSLDRGPGANVLTF
TRBJ2-5 TRBV18 - TRBD2 TGTGCCAGCTCACCTGGACTAGCTCACCCATACCAAGAGACCCAGTACTTC CASSPGLAHPYQETQYF
TRBJ2-5 TRBV5-1 - - TGCGCCAGCAGCCCCCGGGGGGCCGGAGGGGAGACCCAGTACTTC CASSPRGAGGETQYF
TRBJ1-3 TRBV14 - - TGTGCCAGCAGCCAAGACATCTCTGGAAACACCATATATTTT CASSQDISGNTIYF
TRBJ1-2 TRBV19 - - TGTGCCAGTAGTCCGGGACACCCGAACTATGGCTACACCTTC CASSPGHPNYGYTF
TRBJ2-7 TRBV2 - TRBD1 TGTGCCAGCAGGGAGGAACAGGGGCTTCACGAGCAGTACTTC CASREEQGLHEQYF
TRBJ2-3 TRBV4-3 - - TGCGCCAGCAGCCAAGATATAACAGCAATTTCTAGCACAGATACGCAGTATTTT CASSQDITAISSTDTQYF
TRBJ2-7 TRBV29-1 - - TGCAGCGTGTCAGGGTCGCCTACCTACGAGCAGTACTTC CSVSGSPTYEQYF
TRBJ2-3 TRBV4-3 - TRBD2 TGCGCCAGCAGCCAATTTCACTTGGCGGGAGCTGGTACAGATACGCAGTATTTT CASSQFHLAGAGTDTQYF
TRBJ2-5 TRBV7-3 - - TGTGCCAGCAGCTTACGTCCTAGTTTGCGGCAAGAGACCCAGTACTTC CASSLRPSLRQETQYF
TRBJ1-5 TRBV11-2 - - TGTGCCAGCAGCCAGGACAGACATCAGCCCCAGCATTTT CASSQDRHQPQHF
TRBJ1-4 TRBV28 few TRBD1 TGTGCCAGCAGTCCGTACAGGGGTGAAAAACTGTTTTTT CASSPYRGEKLFF
TRBJ2-3 TRBV27 - - TGTGCCAGCAGTTCCTCCCGGGTGTACACTGCTAGCACAGATACGCAGTATTTT CASSSSRVYTASTDTQYF
TRBJ1-2 TRBV7-2 - - TGTGCCAGCAGCTTAGTTGGTGTGCGGGTTTTAGCTAACTATGGCTACACCTTC CASSLVGVRVLANYGYTF
TRBJ2-1 TRBV9 - - TGTGCCAGCAGCGTAGCTGGGTCTAGCGCCTACAATGAGCAGTTCTTC CASSVAGSSAYNEQFF
TRBJ2-7 TRBV6-5 - - TGTGCCAGCAGCCGGGGAATTCCGGGCTACGAGCAGTACTTC CASSRGIPGYEQYF
TRBJ1-2 TRBV4-1 - TRBD1 TGCGCCAGCAGCCAAGAGCGAGGGGGCGACTATGGCTACACCTTC CASSQERGGDYGYTF
TRBJ2-3 TRBV7-7 - - TGTGCTAGCAGCACCACTACCCTCAGCACAGATACGCAGTATTTT CASSTTTLSTDTQYF
TRBJ1-1 TRBV5-6 - - TGTGCCAGCAGCTGGCCCGCGGGGAACACTGAAGCTTTCTTT CASSWPAGNTEAFF
TRBJ2-1 TRBV11-2 - - TGTGCCAGCAGCGTCGAGAGTTCCTACAATGAGCAGTTCTTC CASSVESSYNEQFF
TRBJ2-1 TRBV7-8 - - TGTGCCAGCAGCTTAGGGCAGGGGACATACAATGAGCAGTTCTTC CASSLGQGTYNEQFF
TRBJ1-1 TRBV11-3 once - TGTGCCAGCAGCTTAGGGGCAGGGGCGGACACTGAAGCTTTCTTT CASSLGAGADTEAFF
TRBJ1-6 TRBV10-3 - TRBD1 TGTGCCATCAGTGACCCCTCAAACAGGGGGCTAGGTTCACCCCTCCACTTT CAISDPSNRGLGSPLHF
TRBJ2-1 TRBV7-2 - TRBD2 TGTGCCAGCAGCTTAGCCGGCGGGGGCTCCTACAATGAGCAGTTCTTC CASSLAGGGSYNEQFF
TRBJ2-2 TRBV19 - - TGTGCCAGTAGCATCCACCACGGGTTGAACACCGGGGAGCTGTTTTTT CASSIHHGLNTGELFF
TRBJ2-1 TRBV6-1 - - TGTGCCAGCAGTCCGGACTCCAGGCCCTACAATGAGCAGTTCTTC CASSPDSRPYNEQFF
TRBJ2-3 TRBV5-6 - - TGTGCCAGCAGCTTGGGTAGCGGAGTGGGAACAGATACGCAGTATTTT CASSLGSGVGTDTQYF
TRBJ2-5 TRBV4-3 - TRBD2 TGCGCCAGCAGCCAAGGGCTCCGGACTAGCGGGCGAGAGACCCAGTACTTC CASSQGLRTSGRETQYF
TRBJ2-6 TRBV10-3 - TRBD1 TGTGCCATCCGACAGGGGAGCTCTGGGGCCAACGTCCTGACTTTC CAIRQGSSGANVLTF
TRBJ2-7 TRBV2 once - TGTGCCAGCAGTGCCCGGGTAAGTCGCGAGCAGTACTTC CASSARVSREQYF
TRBJ1-1 TRBV5-1 - TRBD1 TGCGCCAGCAAAGCCGGGACAGATTTCGTGAACACTGAAGCTTTCTTT CASKAGTDFVNTEAFF